This T cell receptor beta chain was sequenced in a study of metastatic and nonmetastatic thyroid tumors. TCRdb reprocessed the PCR reads using MiXCR. Among about 6,700 clones listed, about 30% were seen once. Patients had received no treatment of any kind before thyroid surgery. CDR3 size: 15 residues. The germline gives CDR1 MNHEY, CDR2 SMNVEV (reference sequence). V was cut by 7 bases and J by 2 bases, with 17 bases left in between. This sequence was found in a female donor with papillary thyroid cancer or a benign thyroid nodule (not recorded which). Some clones in this sample may be carry-over from other donors' samples. Sequenced material: adjacent normal tissue. The V and J genes are TRBV27 and TRBJ1-1, with D hard to call. Written as DNA, the CDR3 is TGTGCCAGCACCCCGCGCGGAGGGAGAAACACTGAAGCTTTCTTT. Protein sequence: CASTPRGGRNTEAFF.